The T cell receptor (beta chain) described here comes from a study of PD-1 blockade in classical Hodgkin lymphoma. Study-wide results and limits: Baseline TCR diversity was reportedly lower in newly diagnosed patients than healthy donors. Complete responders' diversity at baseline resembled that of newly diagnosed patients.

Of note for this clone: Its specificity is not known.

V was clipped by 1 base and J by 8 bases, with 9 bases between them. The CDR3 extends over 13 amino acids. CDR1 and CDR2 (germline): GTSNPN, SVGIG (reference sequence). Patients all relapsed after autologous stem cell transplantation, and there was variation in brentuximab vedotin exposure. Progressive disease, partial response or complete response was each patient's best response. The data were produced by immunoSEQ multiplex PCR, yet TCRdb's version contains in-frame clones alone and is incomplete. In the table there are roughly 61,000 clones, 75% to 90% of which are singletons. The gene calls are TRBV30 and TRBJ1-6, with D hard to call. The clonotype comes from a human donor with classical Hodgkin lymphoma. The sample here was peripheral blood mononuclear cells (PBMCs), taken at baseline. The CDR3 protein is CAWSAYQDSPLHF. The CDR3 nucleotides read TGTGCCTGGAGTGCCTACCAGGATTCACCCCTCCACTTT.